Included here is one T cell receptor (beta chain) sequence, with context. This sample is drawn from a study of blood T cell repertoires in COVID-19. As for the study in general: Donors in the United States, Italy and Spain gave samples during acute or convalescent COVID-19. From T cells, B-cell-depleted T cells, or PBMCs came the material, which was cDNA or gDNA.

Authors' analysis steps: For nucleated cells, counts were estimated from reference gene primer amplification. TCRdb's copy holds only in-frame clones and misses some; the assay was immunoSEQ multiplex PCR. V and J calls and clone size are copied from that table; D and trimming were computed from the DNA. This sample has 150,000 or so clones, with 80% to 85% found just once. The sequenced sample was peripheral blood. The clonotype was recovered from a woman aged 55-70 years with acute or convalescent COVID-19.

The DNA of the CDR3 is TGTGCCAGCAGCCTAGATTCTCAGCCCCAGCATTTT. It codes for CASSLDSQPQHF. The chain couples TRBV5-4 to TRBJ1-5; D gene uncertain. The CDR3 runs 12 residues. Per the germline V gene, CDR1 is SGHNT and CDR2 is YYREEE (reference sequence). The V and J ends lost 4 bases and 6 bases respectively, with 8 bases between them.